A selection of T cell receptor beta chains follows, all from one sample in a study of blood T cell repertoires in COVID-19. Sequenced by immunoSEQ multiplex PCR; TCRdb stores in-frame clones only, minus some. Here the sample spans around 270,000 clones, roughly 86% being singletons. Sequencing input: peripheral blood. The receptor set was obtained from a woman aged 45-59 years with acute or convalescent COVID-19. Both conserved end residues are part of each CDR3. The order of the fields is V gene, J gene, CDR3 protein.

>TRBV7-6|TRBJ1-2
CASSLAAGPNYGYTF
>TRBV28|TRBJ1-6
CASRPGGAYNSPLHF
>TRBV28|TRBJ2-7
CASRQGLYEQYF
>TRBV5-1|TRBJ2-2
CATGDSGSFGELFF
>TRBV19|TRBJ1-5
CASSIPREDQPQHF
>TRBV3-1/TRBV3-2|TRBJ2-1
CASSQGTSGHNEQFF
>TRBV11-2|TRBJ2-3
CASSFRREGSTSTDTQYF
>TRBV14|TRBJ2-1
CASSQELAGSTSSYNEQFF
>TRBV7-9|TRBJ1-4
CASSRGRPGQVNEKLFF
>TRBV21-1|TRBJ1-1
CASSKGGRRTEAFF
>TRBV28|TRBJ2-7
CASKLGGSSYEQYF
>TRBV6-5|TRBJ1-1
CASSYRGGVTEAFF
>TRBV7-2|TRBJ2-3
CASSSSSGPQYF
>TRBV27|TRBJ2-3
CASSSQLGLAGGDTQYF
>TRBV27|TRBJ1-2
CASSSGSYGYTF
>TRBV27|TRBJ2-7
CASKDGTGGHEQYF
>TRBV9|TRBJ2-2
CASSPGRPGELFF
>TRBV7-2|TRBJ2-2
CASSLGASGIGGELFF
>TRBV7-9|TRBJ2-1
CASSFPEPRGGEQFF
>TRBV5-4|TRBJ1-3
CASSPDRRVSGNTIYF
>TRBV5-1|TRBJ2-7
CASSHRGQDYEQYF
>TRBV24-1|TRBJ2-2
CATSDWSGGELFF
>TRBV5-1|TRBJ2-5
CASSSPGLAAPGGQETQYF
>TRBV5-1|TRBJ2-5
CASSPGTNQETQYF
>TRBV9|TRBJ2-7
CASSPRTGTTYEQYF
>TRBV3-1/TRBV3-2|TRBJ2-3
CASSSRLAGDTDTQYF
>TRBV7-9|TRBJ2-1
CASSKTSGRLSSYNEQFF
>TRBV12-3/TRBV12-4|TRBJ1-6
CASSFWRPSPLHF
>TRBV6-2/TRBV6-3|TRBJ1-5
CASSYAGNQPQHF
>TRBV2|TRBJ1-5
CASSRQGSQHF
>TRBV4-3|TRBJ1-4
CASSQEAPGTANEKLFF
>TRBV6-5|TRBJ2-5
CASSYSPRQETQYF
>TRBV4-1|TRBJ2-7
CASSRQMAEPSYEQYF
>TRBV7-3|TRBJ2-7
CASSLGSGSGEQYF
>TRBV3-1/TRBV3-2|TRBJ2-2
CASSDGTSGVGELFF
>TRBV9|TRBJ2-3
CASSHDQGLAGLSTDTQYF
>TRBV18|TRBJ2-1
CASSPPRADPYNEQFF
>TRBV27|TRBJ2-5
CASSLFAEPETQYF
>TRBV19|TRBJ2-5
CASSIRGGGETQYF
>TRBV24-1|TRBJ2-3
CATSDLGTWDRASTDTQYF
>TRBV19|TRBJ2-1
CASSTMSGSYNEQFF
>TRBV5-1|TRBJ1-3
CASSFGSGTAGNTIYF
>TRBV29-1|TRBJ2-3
CSSRGRYTDTQYF
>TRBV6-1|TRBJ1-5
CASSEDRFGGNQPQHF
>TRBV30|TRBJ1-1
CAWRNRVDTEAFF
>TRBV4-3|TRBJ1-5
CASSHLTGTNQPQHF
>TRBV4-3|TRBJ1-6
CASSQITGYSPLHF
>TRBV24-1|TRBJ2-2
CATSDPPGTGGEAGELFF
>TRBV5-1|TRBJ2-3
CASSPGLAASTDTQYF